This entry lists 20 T cell receptor beta chains sequenced from one sample in a study of molecular identifiers for immune sequencing clone quantification. TCRdb re-called the PCR reads with MiXCR, one entry per CDR3 protein. Among about 640,000 distinct CDR3 sequences listed, nearly 20% were seen once. Material: naive CD8+ T cells from blood, with Jurkat cell RNA spiked in. Subset described: FACS-sorted CD8+CD4-CCR7+CD45RA+ naive T cells. The receptors were sampled from a human donor in good health. Some libraries in this study had Jurkat cell RNA spiked in.

This clonotype was found a few times. V and J are TRBV5-8 and TRBJ1-4, with unresolved D. The CDR3 totals 15 residues. Looked up from germline, CDR1 is SGHTS and CDR2 is YDEGEE. V lost 0 bases, J lost 5 bases, and 11 bases lay in between. CDR3 DNA sequence: TGTGCCAGCAGCTTGGTTTCTATCCTGAATGAAAAACTGTTTTTT. Protein sequence: CASSLVSILNEKLFF. Drawing the rest from reference TRBV5-8 and TRBJ1-4, the complete variable domain is EAGVTQSPTHLIKTRGQQATLRCSPISGHTSVYWYQQALGLGLQFLLWYDEGEERNRGNFPPRFSGRQFPNYSSELNVNALELEDSALYLCASSLVSILNEKLFFGSGTQLSVL.

The V gene is TRBV9, the J gene TRBJ2-7; D remains unclear. The assigned J gene may be wrong: the sequence end matches TRBJ2-1 better. This CDR3 contains 12 residues. The germline V gene encodes CDR1 SGDLS and CDR2 YYNGEE. For the CDR3, the DNA is TGTGCCAGCAGCTCTAAGGATCACGAGCAGTTCTTC. It specifies CASSSKDHEQFF.

This clonotype has a count of ten or more. The V call is TRBV20-1, the J call TRBJ2-1, with 13 nucleotides matching TRBD2. The CDR3 runs 15 residues. Germline values: CDR1 DFQATT, CDR2 SNEGSKA (reference sequence). J gave up 9 bases and V 0 bases, and 5 bases lay outside the gene matches. CDR3 loop: CSARDIGLAGVEQFF. CDR3 coding DNA: TGCAGTGCTAGAGATATAGGACTAGCGGGAGTTGAGCAGTTCTTC.

The V and J genes are TRBV19 and TRBJ2-2, with D uncertain. Looked up from germline, CDR1 is LNHDA and CDR2 is SQIVND (reference sequence). Trimming removed 0 bases at V and 3 bases at J, with 11 bases between. This CDR3 contains 16 residues. CDR3 nucleotides: TGTGCCAGTAGTATAGACGAGACTTGGGACACCGGGGAGCTGTTTTTT. This codes for CASSIDETWDTGELFF. Together with reference TRBV19 and TRBJ2-2, the CDR3 gives the full variable domain: DGGITQSPKYLFRKEGQNVTLSCEQNLNHDAMYWYRQDPGQGLRLIYYSQIVNDFQKGDIAEGYSVSREKKESFPLTVTSAQKNPTAFYLCASSIDETWDTGELFFGEGSRLTVL.

There are many counts of this clonotype. This rearrangement joins TRBV29-1 to TRBJ2-3, with 11 positions matching TRBD2. This CDR3 region has 21 residues. V was pared by 3 bases and J by 0 bases, with 20 bases of the junction left unmatched. CDR1 is SQVTM and CDR2 is ANQGSEA in the germline V gene. The CDR3 loop reads CSVDGRTSGSERFWSTDTQYF. For the CDR3, the DNA is TGCAGCGTTGACGGGAGGACTAGCGGGTCAGAGAGGTTTTGGAGCACAGATACGCAGTATTTT.

This clonotype was counted ten times or more. The chain links TRBV24-1 to TRBJ2-3, with D tentatively TRBD2 (5 bases). The V gene's germline CDR1 is KGHDR and CDR2 SFDVKD. Trimming cost V 3 bases and J 4 bases, with 10 bases left between them. The CDR3 covers 14 residues. The CDR3 region has the DNA TGTGCCACCAGTGATCCCGGACTCTCAGATACGCAGTATTTT. Its translation is CATSDPGLSDTQYF.

DNA for the CDR3: TGCGCCAGCAGCGAAGGACAGACTAGCACAGATACGCAGTATTTT. This translates into CASSEGQTSTDTQYF. The rearrangement links TRBV4-1 to TRBJ2-3; TRBD1 is a possible D gene (6 bases). The V gene's germline CDR1 is MGHRA and CDR2 YSYEKL. CDR3 length: 15 residues. The V end lost 5 bases, the J end lost 0 bases, and 12 bases lay between the germline ends.

This clonotype has at least ten counts. This sequence joins TRBV7-9 and TRBJ1-1, with D possibly matching TRBD1 (5 bases). Germline V gives CDR1 SEHNR, CDR2 FQNEAQ (reference sequence). The CDR3 runs 12 residues. V dropped 3 bases and J dropped 10 bases, with 12 bases sitting between them. In nucleotides, the CDR3 is TGTGCCAGCAGCTTGGGGGGGGTAGGAGCTTTCTTT. Its translation is CASSLGGVGAFF. Full variable domain (rest looked up from reference TRBV7-9 and TRBJ1-1): DTGVSQNPRHKITKRGQNVTFRCDPISEHNRLYWYRQTLGQGPEFLTYFQNEAQLEKSRLLSDRFSAERPKGSFSTLEIQRTEQGDSAMYLCASSLGGVGAFFGQGTRLTVV.

This clonotype was recorded at least ten times. The chain links TRBV25-1 to TRBJ1-1; D ambiguous. The V gene's germline CDR1 is MGHDK and CDR2 SYGVNS. V was clipped by 2 bases and J by 3 bases, with 13 bases between them. The CDR3 spans 15 residues. CDR3 sequence: CASSETVGMDTEAFF. The CDR3 bases are TGTGCCAGCAGTGAAACGGTAGGGATGGACACTGAAGCTTTCTTT. The complete variable domain, with remaining parts taken from reference TRBV25-1 and TRBJ1-1, reads EADIYQTPRYLVIGTGKKITLECSQTMGHDKMYWYQQDPGMELHLIHYSYGVNSTEKGDLSSESTVSRIRTEHFPLTLESARPSHTSQYLCASSETVGMDTEAFFGQGTRLTVV.

The V and J genes are TRBV25-1 and TRBJ2-2; D gene ambiguous. Germline CDR1 is MGHDK and CDR2 is SYGVNS. The V gene lost 7 bases and the J gene lost 2 bases, with 8 bases spanning the gap. The CDR3 runs 13 residues. CDR3 DNA: TGTGCCAGCAAGTGGTCAAACACCGGGGAGCTGTTTTTT. Its translation is CASKWSNTGELFF.

Many counts were recorded for this clonotype. The chain uses TRBV4-3 and TRBJ1-1; D ambiguous. CDR3 size: 13 residues. V was clipped by 2 bases and J by 5 bases, with 9 bases between them. CDR1 is LGHNA and CDR2 is YSLEER in the germline V gene. CDR3 DNA sequence: TGCGCCAGCAGCCAACGGACGGGGACTGAAGCTTTCTTT. It codes for CASSQRTGTEAFF.

Remarks on this clonotype: Compared with germline, one end of the junction differs, possibly owing to a read error. The chain couples TRBV30 to TRBJ1-1; D may be TRBD1 (5 bases). The CDR3 extends over 14 amino acids. In germline, CDR1 is GTSNPN, CDR2 SVGIG (reference sequence). CDR3 bases: TGTGCCTGGAGTGTACTATGGGGCAACACTGAATCTTTCTTT. It codes for CAWSVLWGNTESFF. The entire variable domain, with the rest obtained from reference TRBV30 and TRBJ1-1, is as follows: SQTIHQWPATLVQPVGSPLSLECTVEGTSNPNLYWYRQAAGRGLQLLFYSVGIGQISSEVPQNLSASRPQDRQFILSSKKLLLSDSGFYLCAWSVLWGNTESFFGQGTRLTVV.

This clonotype was counted ten times or more. This chain uses TRBV15 with TRBJ2-7, with 8 bases fitting TRBD1. Germline CDR1 reads LNHNV; CDR2 reads YYDKDF (reference sequence). Trimming cost V 4 bases and J 2 bases; bases outside gene matches: 4. This CDR3 contains 14 residues. The CDR3 DNA is TGTGCCACCAGCATTGGACAGGGAACCTACGAGCAGTACTTC. As protein: CATSIGQGTYEQYF. The variable domain in full, completed from reference TRBV15 and TRBJ2-7, reads DAMVIQNPRYQVTQFGKPVTLSCSQTLNHNVMYWYQQKSSQAPKLLFHYYDKDFNNEADTPDNFQSRRPNTSFCFLDIRSPGLGDTAMYLCATSIGQGTYEQYFGPGTRLTVT.

This clonotype was seen repeatedly, ten times or more. The gene calls are TRBV7-9 and TRBJ2-7, with D uncertain. CDR1 and CDR2 from the germline V gene are SEHNR and FQNEAQ (reference sequence). CDR3 length: 13 residues. The V end was cut by 4 bases, the J end by 4 bases, with 11 bases between. DNA of the CDR3: TGTGCCAGCAGCTACAATCCCGGTTACGAGCAGTACTTC. Translation gives CASSYNPGYEQYF.

Note on this clonotype: This sequence may be a read error, since a much larger clone differs from it by one base. The CDR3 sequence is CASSQVKTGSNPYNQPRHF. In nucleotides, the CDR3 is TGCGCCAGCAGCCAAGTTAAGACAGGTTCTAATCCATACAATCAGCCCCGGCATTTT. V usage is TRBV4-1 and J usage is TRBJ1-5, with D tentatively TRBD1 (6 bases). The germline V gene encodes CDR1 MGHRA and CDR2 YSYEKL. CDR3 length equals 19 residues.

This clonotype was counted many times. The V gene is TRBV9, the J gene TRBJ2-5; 7 bases align to TRBD2. Per the germline V gene, CDR1 is SGDLS and CDR2 is YYNGEE. The CDR3 is made up of 15 amino acids. J lost 1 base, V lost 4 bases, and 7 bases had no gene match. This chain's CDR3 is CASSFRAGRQETQYF. The CDR3 coding sequence is TGTGCCAGCAGCTTCCGAGCGGGGCGCCAAGAGACCCAGTACTTC.

The rearrangement links TRBV4-3 to TRBJ2-2, with 8 bases fitting TRBD2. In germline, CDR1 is LGHNA, CDR2 YSLEER. J was trimmed by 4 bases and V by 7 bases; bases with no gene match: 11. This CDR3 contains 16 residues. The CDR3 loop is CASNHGIGGATGELFF. CDR3 coding DNA: TGCGCCAGCAACCATGGGATCGGGGGGGCCACCGGGGAGCTGTTTTTT.

The table lists this clonotype with a few counts. This chain links TRBV18 with TRBJ2-5; TRBD1 matches 9 bases. CDR1 is KGHSH and CDR2 is LQKENI in the germline V gene. The CDR3 contains 15 residues. V gave up 2 bases and J gave up 3 bases; unmatched junction bases: 4. The DNA of the CDR3 is TGTGCCAGCTCACCAGGGACAGGGTGGGAAGAGACCCAGTACTTC. Translated, it gives CASSPGTGWEETQYF.

This clonotype came up many times. The J gene is TRBJ2-2, the V gene TRBV19; weak D call: TRBD1 (5 bases). The CDR3 covers 14 residues. Trimming took 3 bases from V and 7 from J, leaving 12 bases between them. Germline CDR1 is LNHDA and CDR2 is SQIVND (reference sequence). The CDR3: CASSIVGLGGELFF. CDR3 DNA sequence: TGTGCCAGTAGTATTGTGGGGCTGGGCGGGGAGCTGTTTTTT.

This clonotype was seen repeatedly, ten times or more. The chain uses TRBV5-4 and TRBJ1-2, with D possibly TRBD1 on 6 matching bases. V was cut by 4 bases and J by 1 base, with 23 bases left in between. From germline, CDR1 is SGHNT and CDR2 YYREEE (reference sequence). The CDR3 covers 18 residues. The CDR3 region is CASSAETGLLAINYGYTF. CDR3 DNA: TGTGCCAGCAGCGCGGAAACAGGGCTCCTTGCTATTAACTATGGCTACACCTTC.